Below, 9 T cell receptor beta chains from the same sample are listed, as sequenced in a study of read filtering for tumor transcriptome and immune sequencing. The library was built from 400 ng RNA with molecular barcoded adaptors for alpha/delta and beta/gamma chains. Via MiXCR, TCRdb re-called the reads, giving one row per CDR3 protein. Counted here are fewer than 150,000 distinct CDR3 sequences, under 15% occurring once; the ten biggest clones make up about 10%. Specimen: a population of CD138-negative cells sorted from bone marrow. Every receptor here comes from a donor at least 40 years old with multiple myeloma.

Turning to this clonotype: A much larger clone lies a single base off, so this may be a read error. This rearrangement joins TRBV19 to TRBJ1-5; possibly TRBD1 for D (6 bases). CDR3 length: 14 amino acids. Germline V gives CDR1 LNHDA, CDR2 SQIVND (reference sequence). With 4 bases removed from V and 9 bases from J, the gap between germline ends came to 16 bases. The CDR3 protein is CASSTTGWGRPQHF. As DNA, the CDR3 is TGTGCCAGTAGTACTACAGGGTGGGGACGGCCCCAGCATTTT.

This clonotype has a count of ten or more. This chain uses TRBV7-2 with TRBJ2-3, with 9 bases fitting TRBD2. The CDR3 length is 14 residues. Trimming removed 4 bases from V and 2 bases from J; junction bases left unmatched: 1. CDR1 is SGHTA and CDR2 is FQGNSA in the germline V gene. The CDR3 DNA reads as TGTGCCAGCAGCTCTAGCGGGGTCACAGATACGCAGTATTTT. It yields the protein CASSSSGVTDTQYF.

This clonotype was seen repeatedly, ten times or more. The rearrangement joins TRBV11-2 to TRBJ2-3; 7 nucleotides agree with TRBD1. Germline CDR1 SGHAT, CDR2 FQNNGV. V lost 4 bases to trimming and J lost 6 bases; unmatched junction nucleotides: 16. This CDR3 has 17 amino acids. The DNA for the CDR3 is TGTGCCAGCAGCTCCAAACGGGACAGCCTTTCTGTGGATACGCAGTATTTT. Residues: CASSSKRDSLSVDTQYF.

Many counts were recorded for this clonotype. The J gene is TRBJ2-7, the V gene TRBV20-1, with D possibly TRBD2 on 7 matching bases. From germline, CDR1 is DFQATT and CDR2 SNEGSKA (reference sequence). The CDR3 is made up of 15 amino acids. Trimming cost V 3 bases and J 7 bases, with 22 bases left between them. CDR3 in amino acids: CSARAGGAHKGEQYF. The CDR3, as DNA: TGCAGTGCTAGGGCTGGGGGGGCCCATAAGGGGGAGCAGTACTTC.

There are many counts of this clonotype. The CDR3 bases are TGTGCCAGCAGACAGGGGGGACTAATCACAGATACGCAGTATTTT. Its translation: CASRQGGLITDTQYF. The J gene is TRBJ2-3, the V gene TRBV7-9; perhaps TRBD1 as D (8 bases). The CDR3 length is 15 residues. From germline, CDR1 is SEHNR and CDR2 FQNEAQ (reference sequence). Between the trimmed V and J ends, which lost 6 bases and 2 bases, there was a span of 15 bases.

In this sample, this clonotype turned up many times. CDR3 coding DNA: TGCGCCAGCAGCTTGCTTTCAGGGCTACAAGAGACCCAGTACTTC. It translates to CASSLLSGLQETQYF. The V gene is TRBV5-1, the J gene TRBJ2-5; possible D gene TRBD1, 5 bases. The CDR3 covers 15 residues. From germline, CDR1 is SGHRS and CDR2 YFSETQ. Trimming shortened V by 1 base and J by 2 bases, and 12 bases separated the two germline ends.

This clonotype has ten or more counts. The chain is built from TRBV9 and TRBJ2-2, with D tentatively TRBD1 (6 bases). Between the trimmed V and J ends, which lost 3 bases and 7 bases, there was a span of 10 bases. The V gene's germline CDR1 is SGDLS and CDR2 YYNGEE. The length of the CDR3 is 13 residues. CDR3 bases: TGTGCCAGCAGCGCCTGGACAGACGGGGAGCTGTTTTTT. As protein: CASSAWTDGELFF.

This clonotype was seen at least ten times. This chain uses TRBV6-2 or TRBV6-3 with TRBJ2-3; D may match TRBD1 or TRBD2 (5 bases each). This CDR3 is built from 15 residues. Germline V gene lookup returns CDR1 MNHEY and CDR2 SVGEGT. V gave up 5 bases and J gave up 5 bases, with 17 bases separating them. This CDR3 reads CASSLSGLRGDTQYF. CDR3 DNA sequence: TGTGCCAGCAGTCTCTCGGGGCTCCGGGGAGATACGCAGTATTTT.

This clonotype was counted ten times or more. The chain joins TRBV5-6 to TRBJ1-4; unclear D gene. CDR1 and CDR2 (germline): SGHDT, YYEEEE. Trimming took off 7 bases at V and 0 bases at J, with 7 bases between the two ends. The CDR3 is 13 residues long. For the CDR3, the DNA is TGTGCCAGCGGTGGTGCAACTAATGAAAAACTGTTTTTT. It yields the protein CASGGATNEKLFF.